This T cell receptor (beta chain) originates from a study of blood T cell repertoires in COVID-19. Study summary: The United States, Italy and Spain supplied acute and convalescent COVID-19 samples.

This clone was seen a few times. This CDR3 region has 14 residues. The ends lost 4 bases at V and 2 bases at J; junction bases unmatched: 2. Germline V lookup: CDR1 MNHEY, CDR2 SVGAGI. The table came from immunoSEQ multiplex PCR; TCRdb's copy has only in-frame clones and leaves some out. The sample has about 160,000 clones, 80% to 95% seen once; the top ten hold 4.6%. The sequencing sample was made of peripheral blood. The receptor was derived from a woman aged 45-65 years with acute or convalescent COVID-19. The chain couples TRBV6-5 to TRBJ1-2, with 9 bases fitting TRBD1. The CDR3: CASSSGTGNYGYTF. CDR3 DNA sequence: TGTGCCAGCAGTTCCGGGACAGGGAACTATGGCTACACCTTC.